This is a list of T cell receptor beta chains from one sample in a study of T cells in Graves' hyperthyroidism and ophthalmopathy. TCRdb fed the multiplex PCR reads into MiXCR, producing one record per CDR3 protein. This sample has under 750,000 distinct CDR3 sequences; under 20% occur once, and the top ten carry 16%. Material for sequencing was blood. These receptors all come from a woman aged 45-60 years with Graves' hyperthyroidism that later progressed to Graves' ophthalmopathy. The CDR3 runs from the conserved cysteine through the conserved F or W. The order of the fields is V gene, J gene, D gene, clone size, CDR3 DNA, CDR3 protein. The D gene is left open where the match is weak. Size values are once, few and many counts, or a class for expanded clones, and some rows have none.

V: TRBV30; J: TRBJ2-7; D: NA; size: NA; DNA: TGTGCCTGGAGTGGCGCCGACCCCTACGAGCAGTACTTC; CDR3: CAWSGADPYEQYF
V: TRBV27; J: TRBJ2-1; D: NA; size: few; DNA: TGTGCCAGCAGTTTTAACCCGATACCGCGGGGGCCCAATGAGCAGTTCTTC; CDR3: CASSFNPIPRGPNEQFF
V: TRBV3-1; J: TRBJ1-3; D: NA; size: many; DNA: TGTGCCAGCAGCCAAGAAGCTGAAATAGGGGAGTCTGGAAACACCATATATTTT; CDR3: CASSQEAEIGESGNTIYF
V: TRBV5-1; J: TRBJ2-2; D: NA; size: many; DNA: TGCGCCAGCAGCCCCACTCTGGGGGGAAGGACCGGGGAGCTGTTTTTT; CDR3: CASSPTLGGRTGELFF
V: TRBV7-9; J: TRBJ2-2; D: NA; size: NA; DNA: TGTGCCAGCAGCAGCGACGTAACGAACACCGGGGAGCTGTTTTTT; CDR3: CASSSDVTNTGELFF
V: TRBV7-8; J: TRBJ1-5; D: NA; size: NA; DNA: TGTGCCAGCAGCTTAAGTGATGGGGGCGCGAGCAATCAGCCCCAGCATTTT; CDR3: CASSLSDGGASNQPQHF
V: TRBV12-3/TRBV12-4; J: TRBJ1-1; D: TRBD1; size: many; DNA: TGTGCCAGCAGTTGGCCGGGACAGGGGGCGGCTGAAGCTTTCTTT; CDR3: CASSWPGQGAAEAFF
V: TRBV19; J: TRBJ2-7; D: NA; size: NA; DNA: TGTGCCAGTACCAAATCCTTTCCGGGCGAGCAGTACTTC; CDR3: CASTKSFPGEQYF
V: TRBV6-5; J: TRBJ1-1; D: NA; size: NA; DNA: TGTGCCAGCAGTTCTGTATTAGGGGACGGCAACACTGAAGCTTTCTTT; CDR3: CASSSVLGDGNTEAFF
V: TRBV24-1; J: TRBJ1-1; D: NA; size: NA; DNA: TGTGCCACCAGGACCGGGACGAACACTGAAGCTTTCTTT; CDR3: CATRTGTNTEAFF
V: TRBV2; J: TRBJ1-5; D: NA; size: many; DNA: TGTGCCAGCAGTGCTGACAGTCTGGGCCCTCTTAGCAATCAGCCCCAGCATTTT; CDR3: CASSADSLGPLSNQPQHF
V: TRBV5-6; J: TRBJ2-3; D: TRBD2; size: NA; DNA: TGTGCCAGCAGCTCCACAAAACACGGGGGGGGGACAGATACGCAGTATTTT; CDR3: CASSSTKHGGGTDTQYF